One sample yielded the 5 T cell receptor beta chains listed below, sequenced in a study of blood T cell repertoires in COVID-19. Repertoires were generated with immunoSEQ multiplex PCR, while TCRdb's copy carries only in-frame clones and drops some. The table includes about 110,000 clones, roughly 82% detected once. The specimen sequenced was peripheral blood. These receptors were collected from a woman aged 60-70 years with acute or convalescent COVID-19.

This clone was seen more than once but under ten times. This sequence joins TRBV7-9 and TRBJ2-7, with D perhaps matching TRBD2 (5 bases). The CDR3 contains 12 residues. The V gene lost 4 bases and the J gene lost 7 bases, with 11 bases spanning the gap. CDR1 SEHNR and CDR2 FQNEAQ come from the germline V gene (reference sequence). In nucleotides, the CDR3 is TGTGCCAGCAGCTCCAGGTCGGGGGAGCAGTACTTC. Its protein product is CASSSRSGEQYF.

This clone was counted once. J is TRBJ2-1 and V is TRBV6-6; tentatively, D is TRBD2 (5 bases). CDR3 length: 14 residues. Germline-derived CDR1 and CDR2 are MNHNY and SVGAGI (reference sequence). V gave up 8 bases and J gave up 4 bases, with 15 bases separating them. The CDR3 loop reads CASLGPGVYNEQFF. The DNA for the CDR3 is TGTGCCAGCCTCGGGCCCGGGGTTTACAATGAGCAGTTCTTC.

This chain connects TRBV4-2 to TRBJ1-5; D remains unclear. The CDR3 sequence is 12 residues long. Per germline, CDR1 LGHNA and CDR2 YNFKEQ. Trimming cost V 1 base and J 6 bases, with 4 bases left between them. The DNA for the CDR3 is TGTGCCAGCAGCCAAGCGGGTCAGCCCCAGCATTTT. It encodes CASSQAGQPQHF.

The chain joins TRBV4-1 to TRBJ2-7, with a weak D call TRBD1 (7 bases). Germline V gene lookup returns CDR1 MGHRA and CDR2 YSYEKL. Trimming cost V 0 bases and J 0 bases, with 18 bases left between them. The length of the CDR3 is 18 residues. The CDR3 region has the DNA TGCGCCAGCAGCCAAGAGGGCCCCCCAGGGGGGCTCTCCTACGAGCAGTACTTC. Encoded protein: CASSQEGPPGGLSYEQYF.

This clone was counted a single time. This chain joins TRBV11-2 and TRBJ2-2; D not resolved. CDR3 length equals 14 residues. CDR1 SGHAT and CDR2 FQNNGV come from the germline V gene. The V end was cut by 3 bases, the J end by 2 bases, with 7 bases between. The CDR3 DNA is TGTGCCAGCAGCTTTAGCTTCAACACCGGGGAGCTGTTTTTT. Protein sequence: CASSFSFNTGELFF.